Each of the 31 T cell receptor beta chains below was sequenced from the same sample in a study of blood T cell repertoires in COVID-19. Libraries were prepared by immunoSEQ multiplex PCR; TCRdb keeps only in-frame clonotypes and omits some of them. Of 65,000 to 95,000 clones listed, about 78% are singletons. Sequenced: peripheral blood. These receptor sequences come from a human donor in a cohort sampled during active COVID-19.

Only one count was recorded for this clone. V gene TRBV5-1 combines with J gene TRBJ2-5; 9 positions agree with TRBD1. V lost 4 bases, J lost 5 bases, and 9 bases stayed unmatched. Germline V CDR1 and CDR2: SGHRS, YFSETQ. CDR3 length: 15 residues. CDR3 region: CASSARDRDLETQYF. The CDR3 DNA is TGCGCCAGCAGCGCCCGGGACAGGGATCTTGAGACCCAGTACTTC.

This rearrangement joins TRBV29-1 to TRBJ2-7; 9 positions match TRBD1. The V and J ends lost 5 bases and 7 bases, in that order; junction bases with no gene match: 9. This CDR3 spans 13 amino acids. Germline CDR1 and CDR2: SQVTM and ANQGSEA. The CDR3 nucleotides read TGCAGCGTTCGGACTAGTGGGACAGGGGAGCAGTACTTC. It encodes CSVRTSGTGEQYF.

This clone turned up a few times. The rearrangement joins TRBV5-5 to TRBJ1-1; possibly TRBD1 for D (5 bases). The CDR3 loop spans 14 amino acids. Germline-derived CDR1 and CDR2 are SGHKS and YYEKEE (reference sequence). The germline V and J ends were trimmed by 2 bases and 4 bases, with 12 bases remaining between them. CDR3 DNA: TGTGCCAGCAGCTTAGGGCAGGGAAGCACTGAAGCTTTCTTT. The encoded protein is CASSLGQGSTEAFF.

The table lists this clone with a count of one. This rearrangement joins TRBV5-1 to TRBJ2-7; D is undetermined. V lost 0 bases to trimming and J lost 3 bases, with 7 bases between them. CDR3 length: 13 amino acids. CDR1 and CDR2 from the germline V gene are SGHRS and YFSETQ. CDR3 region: CASSLGTVYEQYF. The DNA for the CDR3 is TGCGCCAGCAGCTTGGGAACGGTCTACGAGCAGTACTTC.

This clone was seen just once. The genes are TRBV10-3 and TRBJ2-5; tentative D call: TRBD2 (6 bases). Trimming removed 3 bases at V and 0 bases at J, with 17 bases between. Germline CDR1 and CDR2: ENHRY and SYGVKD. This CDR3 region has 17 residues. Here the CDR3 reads CAISEGQLAGHQETQYF. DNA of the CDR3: TGTGCCATCAGTGAAGGGCAACTAGCTGGCCACCAAGAGACCCAGTACTTC.

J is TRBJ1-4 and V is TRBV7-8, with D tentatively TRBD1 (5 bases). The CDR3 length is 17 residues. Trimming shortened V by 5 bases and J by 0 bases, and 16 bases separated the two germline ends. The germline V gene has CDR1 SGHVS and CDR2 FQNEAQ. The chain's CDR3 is CASSTDSTPSTNEKLFF. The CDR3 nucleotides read TGTGCCAGCAGCACAGACAGCACCCCGTCAACTAATGAAAAACTGTTTTTT. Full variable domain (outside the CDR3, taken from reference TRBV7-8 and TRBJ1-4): GAGVSQSPRYKVAKRGQDVALRCDPISGHVSLFWYQQALGQGPEFLTYFQNEAQLDKSGLPSDRFFAERPEGSVSTLKIQRTQQEDSAVYLCASSTDSTPSTNEKLFFGSGTQLSVL.

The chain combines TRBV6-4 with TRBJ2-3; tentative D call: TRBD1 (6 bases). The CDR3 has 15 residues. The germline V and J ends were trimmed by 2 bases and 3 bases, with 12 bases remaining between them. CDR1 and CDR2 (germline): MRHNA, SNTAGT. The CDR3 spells CASSDGSGATDTQYF. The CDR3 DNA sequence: TGTGCCAGCAGTGACGGGTCAGGGGCGACAGATACGCAGTATTTT.

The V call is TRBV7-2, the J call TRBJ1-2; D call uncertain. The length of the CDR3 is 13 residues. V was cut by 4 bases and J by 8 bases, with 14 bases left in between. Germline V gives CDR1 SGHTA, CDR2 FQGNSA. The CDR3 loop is CASSSLSTIGYTF. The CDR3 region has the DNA TGTGCCAGCAGCTCCCTTTCCACTATAGGCTACACCTTC.

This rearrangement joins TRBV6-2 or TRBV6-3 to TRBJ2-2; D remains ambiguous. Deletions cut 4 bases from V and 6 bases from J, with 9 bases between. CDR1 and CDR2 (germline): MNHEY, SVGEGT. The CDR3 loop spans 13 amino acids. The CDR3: CASSSRSPGELFF. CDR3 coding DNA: TGTGCCAGCAGTTCTAGATCTCCCGGGGAGCTGTTTTTT.

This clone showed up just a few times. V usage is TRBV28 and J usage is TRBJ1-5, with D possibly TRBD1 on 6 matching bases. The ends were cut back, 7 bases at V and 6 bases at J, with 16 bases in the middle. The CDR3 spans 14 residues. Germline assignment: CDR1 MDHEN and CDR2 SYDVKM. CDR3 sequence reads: CASILGSGAQPQHF. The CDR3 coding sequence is TGTGCCAGCATTCTTGGGTCAGGGGCTCAGCCCCAGCATTTT.

CDR3: CASSYARQGDTEAFF. In DNA, the CDR3 is TGTGCCAGCAGTTACGCGCGACAGGGGGACACTGAAGCTTTCTTT. The chain carries TRBV6-5 and TRBJ1-1; 9 positions agree with TRBD1. Germline CDR1 and CDR2: MNHEY and SVGAGI. J was trimmed by 3 bases and V by 2 bases; bases with no gene match: 4. This CDR3 has 15 residues.

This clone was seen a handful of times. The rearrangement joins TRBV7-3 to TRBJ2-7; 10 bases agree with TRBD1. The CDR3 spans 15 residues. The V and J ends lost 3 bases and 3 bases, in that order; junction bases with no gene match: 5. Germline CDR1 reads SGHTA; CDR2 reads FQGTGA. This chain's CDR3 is CASSLDGTGVYEQYF. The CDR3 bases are TGTGCCAGCAGCTTGGACGGGACAGGGGTCTACGAGCAGTACTTC.

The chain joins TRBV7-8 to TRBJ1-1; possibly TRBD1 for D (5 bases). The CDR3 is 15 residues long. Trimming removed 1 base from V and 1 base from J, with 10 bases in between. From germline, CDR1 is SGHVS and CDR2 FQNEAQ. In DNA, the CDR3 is TGTGCCAGCAGCTTAGTAAGGGGAAAGAACACTGAAGCTTTCTTT. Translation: CASSLVRGKNTEAFF.

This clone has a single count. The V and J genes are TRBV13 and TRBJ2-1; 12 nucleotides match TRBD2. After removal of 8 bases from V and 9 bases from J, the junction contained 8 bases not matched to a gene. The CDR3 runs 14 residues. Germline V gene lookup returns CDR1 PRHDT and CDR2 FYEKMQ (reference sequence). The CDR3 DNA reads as TGTGCCAGCCGAACTAGCGGGGGGAAGGGTGAGCAGTTCTTC. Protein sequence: CASRTSGGKGEQFF.

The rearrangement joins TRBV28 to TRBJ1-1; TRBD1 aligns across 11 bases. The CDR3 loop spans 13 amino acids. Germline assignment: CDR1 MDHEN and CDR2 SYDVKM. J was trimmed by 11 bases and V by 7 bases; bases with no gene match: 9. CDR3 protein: CASTWGTGGTAFF. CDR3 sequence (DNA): TGTGCCAGCACCTGGGGGACAGGGGGTACGGCTTTCTTT.

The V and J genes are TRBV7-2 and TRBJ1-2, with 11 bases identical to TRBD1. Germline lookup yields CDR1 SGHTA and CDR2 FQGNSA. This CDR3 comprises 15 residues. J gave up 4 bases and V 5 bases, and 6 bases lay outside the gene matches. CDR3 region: CASSQGQGGFYGYTF. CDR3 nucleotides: TGTGCCAGCAGCCAGGGACAGGGGGGTTTCTATGGCTACACCTTC.

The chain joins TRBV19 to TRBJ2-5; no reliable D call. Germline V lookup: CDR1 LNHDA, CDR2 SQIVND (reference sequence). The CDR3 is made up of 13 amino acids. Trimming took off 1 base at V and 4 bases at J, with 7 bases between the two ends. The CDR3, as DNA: TGTGCCAGTAGTATAGGCGTTCTAGAGACCCAGTACTTC. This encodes CASSIGVLETQYF.

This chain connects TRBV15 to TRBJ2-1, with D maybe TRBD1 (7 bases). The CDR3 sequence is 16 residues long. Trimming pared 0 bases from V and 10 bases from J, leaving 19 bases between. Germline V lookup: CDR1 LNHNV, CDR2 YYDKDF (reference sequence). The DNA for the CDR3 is TGTGCCACCAGCAGAGAAAAGAAGACAGGGAGGAACGAGCAGTTCTTC. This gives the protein CATSREKKTGRNEQFF.

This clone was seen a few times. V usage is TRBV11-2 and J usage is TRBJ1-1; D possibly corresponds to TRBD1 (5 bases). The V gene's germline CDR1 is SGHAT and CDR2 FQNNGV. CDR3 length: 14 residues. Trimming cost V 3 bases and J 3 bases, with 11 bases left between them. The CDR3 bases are TGTGCCAGCAGCTTCGAACGGGGGTACACTGAAGCTTTCTTT. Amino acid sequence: CASSFERGYTEAFF.

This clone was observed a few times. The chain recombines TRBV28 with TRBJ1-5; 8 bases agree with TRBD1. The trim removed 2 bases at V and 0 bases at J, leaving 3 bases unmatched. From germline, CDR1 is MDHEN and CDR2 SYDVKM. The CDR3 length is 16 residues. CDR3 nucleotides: TGTGCCAGCAGTTTAGACAGGGGTCCTAGCAATCAGCCCCAGCATTTT. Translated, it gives CASSLDRGPSNQPQHF. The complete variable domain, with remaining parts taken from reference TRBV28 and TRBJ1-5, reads DVKVTQSSRYLVKRTGEKVFLECVQDMDHENMFWYRQDPGLGLRLIYFSYDVKMKEKGDIPEGYSVSREKKERFSLILESASTNQTSMYLCASSLDRGPSNQPQHFGDGTRLSIL.

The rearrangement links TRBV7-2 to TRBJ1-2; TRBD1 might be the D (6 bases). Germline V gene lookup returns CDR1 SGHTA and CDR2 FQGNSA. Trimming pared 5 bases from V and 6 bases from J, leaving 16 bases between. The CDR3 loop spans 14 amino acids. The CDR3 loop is CASSPAAGTHGYTF. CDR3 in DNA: TGTGCCAGCAGCCCGGCCGCCGGGACACATGGCTACACCTTC.

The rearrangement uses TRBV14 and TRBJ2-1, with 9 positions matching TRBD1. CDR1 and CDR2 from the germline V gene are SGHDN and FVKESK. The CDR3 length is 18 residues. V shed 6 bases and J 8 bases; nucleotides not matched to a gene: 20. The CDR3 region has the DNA TGTGCCAGCAGTCATACAGGGGGCTATTTGATGAGCTTCGATGAGCAGTTCTTC. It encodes CASSHTGGYLMSFDEQFF.

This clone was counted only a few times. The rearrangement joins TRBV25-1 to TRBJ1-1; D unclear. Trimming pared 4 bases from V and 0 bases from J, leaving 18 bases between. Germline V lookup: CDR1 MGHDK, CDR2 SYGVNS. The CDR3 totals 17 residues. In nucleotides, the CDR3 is TGTGCCAGCAGTGGACCTCCGGGTCGATACATGAACACTGAAGCTTTCTTT. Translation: CASSGPPGRYMNTEAFF.

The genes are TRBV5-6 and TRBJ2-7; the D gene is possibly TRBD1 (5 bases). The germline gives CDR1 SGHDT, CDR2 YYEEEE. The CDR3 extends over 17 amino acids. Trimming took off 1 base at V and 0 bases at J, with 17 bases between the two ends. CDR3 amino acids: CASSLLLDTLNSYEQYF. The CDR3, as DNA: TGTGCCAGCAGCTTGTTATTGGACACCTTAAACTCCTACGAGCAGTACTTC. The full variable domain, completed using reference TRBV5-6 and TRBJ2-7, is DAGVTQSPTHLIKTRGQQVTLRCSPKSGHDTVSWYQQALGQGPQFIFQYYEEEERQRGNFPDRFSGHQFPNYSSELNVNALLLGDSALYLCASSLLLDTLNSYEQYFGPGTRLTVT.

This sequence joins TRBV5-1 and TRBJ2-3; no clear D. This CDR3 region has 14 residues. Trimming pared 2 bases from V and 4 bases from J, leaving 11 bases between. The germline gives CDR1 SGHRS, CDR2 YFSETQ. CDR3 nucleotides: TGCGCCAGCAGCTTCGGCAGGCCGGCAGATACGCAGTATTTT. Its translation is CASSFGRPADTQYF.

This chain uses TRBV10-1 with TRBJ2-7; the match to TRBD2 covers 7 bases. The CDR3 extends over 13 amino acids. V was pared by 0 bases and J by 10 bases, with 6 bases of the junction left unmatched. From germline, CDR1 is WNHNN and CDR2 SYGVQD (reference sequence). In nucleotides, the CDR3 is TGCGCCAGCAGTGAGTCAGGGGACTACCGTCAGTACGTC. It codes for CASSESGDYRQYV.

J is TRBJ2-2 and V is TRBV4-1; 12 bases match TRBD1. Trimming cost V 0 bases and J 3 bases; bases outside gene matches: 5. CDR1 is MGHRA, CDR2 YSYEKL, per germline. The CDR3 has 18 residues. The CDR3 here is CASSQEGTGGLDTGELFF. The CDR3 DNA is TGCGCCAGCAGCCAAGAGGGGACAGGGGGCCTGGACACCGGGGAGCTGTTTTTT.

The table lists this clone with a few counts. CDR3 DNA: TGTGCCAGCAGCTTAGGGGCGGGGACTGAAGCTTTCTTT. It encodes CASSLGAGTEAFF. The V gene is TRBV11-3, the J gene TRBJ1-1; D uncertain. This CDR3 has 13 residues. CDR1 SGHNT and CDR2 YENEEA come from the germline V gene. The V gene lost 1 base and the J gene lost 5 bases, with 8 bases spanning the gap.

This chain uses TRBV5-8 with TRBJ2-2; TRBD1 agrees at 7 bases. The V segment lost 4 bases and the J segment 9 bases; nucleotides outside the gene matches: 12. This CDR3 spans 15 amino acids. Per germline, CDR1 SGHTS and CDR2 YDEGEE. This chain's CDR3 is CASSPTTGSIRELFF. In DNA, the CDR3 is TGTGCCAGCAGCCCCACGACAGGGTCAATAAGGGAGCTGTTTTTT.

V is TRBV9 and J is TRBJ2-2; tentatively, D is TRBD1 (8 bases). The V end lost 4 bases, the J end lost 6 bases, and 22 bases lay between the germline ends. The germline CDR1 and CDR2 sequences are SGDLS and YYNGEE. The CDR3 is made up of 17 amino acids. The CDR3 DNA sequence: TGTGCCAGCAGCCCACACCTTACAGGGGGGGGATCCGGGGAGCTGTTTTTT. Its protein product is CASSPHLTGGGSGELFF.

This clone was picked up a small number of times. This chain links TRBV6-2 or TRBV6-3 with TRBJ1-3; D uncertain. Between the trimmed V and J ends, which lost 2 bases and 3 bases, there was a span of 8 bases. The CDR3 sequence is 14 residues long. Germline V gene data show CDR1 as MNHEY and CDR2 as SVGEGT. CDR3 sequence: CASSYRRLGNTIYF. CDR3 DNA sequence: TGTGCCAGCAGTTACCGAAGACTTGGAAACACCATATATTTT.